This passage covers 5 T cell receptor beta chains from one sample sequenced in a study of T cell changes during pregnancy in multiple sclerosis. The table came from immunoSEQ multiplex PCR; TCRdb's copy has only in-frame clones and leaves some out. The sample records about 80,000 clones, approximately 90% being singletons. The sample here was peripheral blood, taken before pregnancy. The source of these receptors is a female donor with multiple sclerosis, enrolled in a pregnancy study.

The J gene is TRBJ2-5, the V gene TRBV5-4; maybe TRBD1 (5 bases). V shed 4 bases and J shed 5 bases, with 18 bases lying between them. Germline assignment: CDR1 SGHNT and CDR2 YYREEE (reference sequence). CDR3 length: 15 amino acids. The CDR3, as DNA: TGTGCCAGCAGCCAGGGCCCCGCGGTTTGGGAGACCCAGTACTTC. Its translation is CASSQGPAVWETQYF.

The CDR3 coding sequence is TGTGCCAGCAGCTTAGCTCGGACAGGGAACTATGGCTACACCTTC. Translated: CASSLARTGNYGYTF. The gene calls are TRBV7-2 and TRBJ1-2, with TRBD1 identical over 8 bases. The CDR3 spans 15 residues. V lost 0 bases to trimming and J lost 2 bases; unmatched junction nucleotides: 2. The germline CDR1 and CDR2 sequences are SGHTA and FQGNSA.

The chain recombines TRBV7-3 with TRBJ1-2; 12 bases match TRBD1. The J segment lost 2 bases and the V segment lost 5 bases, leaving 9 bases of the junction unmatched. The CDR3 has 17 amino acids. Germline V gene sequence: CDR1 SGHTA, CDR2 FQGTGA. The CDR3 DNA follows: TGTGCCAGCAGCCTGGGGACAGGGGGCGTCGGCAACTATGGCTACACCTTC. It codes for CASSLGTGGVGNYGYTF.

The chain employs TRBV6-1 and TRBJ1-6; D is undetermined. Trimming took 1 base from V and 9 from J, leaving 7 bases between them. Germline CDR1 is MNHNS and CDR2 is SASEGT. This CDR3 is 13 amino acids long. The CDR3 DNA is TGTGCCAGCAGTGAAGGAGTAAGTTCACCCCTCCACTTT. It encodes CASSEGVSSPLHF.

The chain uses TRBV6-6 and TRBJ2-7, with TRBD1 matching 11 bases. The V segment lost 0 bases and the J segment 6 bases; nucleotides outside the gene matches: 4. This CDR3 comprises 15 residues. The germline CDR1 and CDR2 sequences are MNHNY and SVGAGI (reference sequence). The CDR3 sequence: CASSYSGQGVPEQYF. The CDR3 DNA sequence: TGTGCCAGCAGTTACTCGGGACAGGGGGTACCCGAGCAGTACTTC.